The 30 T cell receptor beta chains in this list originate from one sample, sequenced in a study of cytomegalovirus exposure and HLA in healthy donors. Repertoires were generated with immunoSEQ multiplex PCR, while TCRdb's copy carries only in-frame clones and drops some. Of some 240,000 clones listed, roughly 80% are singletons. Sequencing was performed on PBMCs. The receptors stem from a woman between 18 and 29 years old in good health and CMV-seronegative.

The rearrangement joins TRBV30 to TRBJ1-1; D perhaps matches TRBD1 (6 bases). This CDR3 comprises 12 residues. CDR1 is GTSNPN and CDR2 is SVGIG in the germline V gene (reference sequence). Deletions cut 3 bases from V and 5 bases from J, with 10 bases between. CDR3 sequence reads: CAWRGASTEAFF. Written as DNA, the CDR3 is TGTGCCTGGAGGGGGGCCTCGACTGAAGCTTTCTTT.

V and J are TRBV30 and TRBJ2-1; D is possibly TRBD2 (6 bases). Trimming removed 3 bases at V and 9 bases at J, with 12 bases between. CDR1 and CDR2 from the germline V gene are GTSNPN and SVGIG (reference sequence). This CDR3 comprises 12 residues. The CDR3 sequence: CAWRLGGAEQFF. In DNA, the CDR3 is TGTGCCTGGAGGCTGGGGGGAGCTGAGCAGTTCTTC.

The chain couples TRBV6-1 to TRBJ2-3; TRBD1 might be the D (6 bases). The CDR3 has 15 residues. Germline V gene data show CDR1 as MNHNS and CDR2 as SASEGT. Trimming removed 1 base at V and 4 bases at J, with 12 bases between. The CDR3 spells CASSEGRGVSDTQYF. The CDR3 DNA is TGTGCCAGCAGTGAAGGCAGGGGCGTATCAGATACGCAGTATTTT.

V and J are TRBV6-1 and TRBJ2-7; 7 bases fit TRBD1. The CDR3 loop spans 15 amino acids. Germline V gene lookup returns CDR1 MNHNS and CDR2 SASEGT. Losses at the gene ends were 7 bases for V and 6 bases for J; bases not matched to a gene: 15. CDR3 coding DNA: TGTGCCAGCACCCTGGAAAACAGGGGAATTTCCGAGCAGTACTTC. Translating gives CASTLENRGISEQYF.

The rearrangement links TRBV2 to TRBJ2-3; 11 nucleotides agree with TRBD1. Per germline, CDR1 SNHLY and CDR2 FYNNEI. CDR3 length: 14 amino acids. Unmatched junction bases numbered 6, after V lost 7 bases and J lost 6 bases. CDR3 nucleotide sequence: TGTGCCAGCACCCGGGACAGGGGGACCGATACGCAGTATTTT. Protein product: CASTRDRGTDTQYF. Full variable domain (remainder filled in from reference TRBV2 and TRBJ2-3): EPEVTQTPSHQVTQMGQEVILRCVPISNHLYFYWYRQILGQKVEFLVSFYNNEISEKSEIFDDQFSVERPDGSNFTLKIRSTKLEDSAMYFCASTRDRGTDTQYFGPGTRLTVL.

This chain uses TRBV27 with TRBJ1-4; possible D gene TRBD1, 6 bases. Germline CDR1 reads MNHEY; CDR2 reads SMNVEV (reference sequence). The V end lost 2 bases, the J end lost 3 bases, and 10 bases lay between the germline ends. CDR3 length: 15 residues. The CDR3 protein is CASSLTGAANEKLFF. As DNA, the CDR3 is TGTGCCAGCAGTTTAACGGGGGCGGCTAATGAAAAACTGTTTTTT.

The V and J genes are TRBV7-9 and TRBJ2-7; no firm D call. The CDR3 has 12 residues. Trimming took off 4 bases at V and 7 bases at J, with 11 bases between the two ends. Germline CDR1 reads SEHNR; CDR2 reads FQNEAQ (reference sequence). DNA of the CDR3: TGTGCCAGCAGCTCGAGAGAACAGGAGCAGTACTTC. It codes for CASSSREQEQYF.

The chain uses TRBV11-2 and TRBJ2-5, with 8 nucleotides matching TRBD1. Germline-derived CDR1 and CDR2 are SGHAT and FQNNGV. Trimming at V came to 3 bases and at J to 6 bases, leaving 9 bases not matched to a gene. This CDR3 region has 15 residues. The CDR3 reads CASSFAAQGAKTQYF. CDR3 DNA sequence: TGTGCCAGCAGCTTTGCGGCCCAGGGGGCAAAGACCCAGTACTTC.

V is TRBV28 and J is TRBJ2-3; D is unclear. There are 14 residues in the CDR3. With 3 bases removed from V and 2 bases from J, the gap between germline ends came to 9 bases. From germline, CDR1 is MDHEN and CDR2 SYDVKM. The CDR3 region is CASSFVADTDTQYF. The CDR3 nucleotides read TGTGCCAGCAGTTTCGTGGCGGACACAGATACGCAGTATTTT.

The CDR3 DNA follows: TGTGCCAGCAGACCACGGGATCAGCCCCAGCATTTT. Its translation is CASRPRDQPQHF. This chain joins TRBV6-5 and TRBJ1-5; D ambiguous. This CDR3 spans 12 amino acids. V dropped 6 bases and J dropped 5 bases, with 8 bases sitting between them. From germline, CDR1 is MNHEY and CDR2 SVGAGI.

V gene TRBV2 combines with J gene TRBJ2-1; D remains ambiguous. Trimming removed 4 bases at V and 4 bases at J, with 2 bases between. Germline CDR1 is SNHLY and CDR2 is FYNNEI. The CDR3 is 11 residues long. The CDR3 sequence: CASSVYNEQFF. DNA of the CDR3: TGTGCCAGCAGTGTTTACAATGAGCAGTTCTTC.

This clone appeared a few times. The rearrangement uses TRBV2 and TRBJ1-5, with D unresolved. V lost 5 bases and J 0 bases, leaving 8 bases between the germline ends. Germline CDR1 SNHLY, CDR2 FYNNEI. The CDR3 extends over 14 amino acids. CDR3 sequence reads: CASSPVYSNQPQHF. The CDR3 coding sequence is TGTGCCAGCAGTCCAGTGTATAGCAATCAGCCCCAGCATTTT.

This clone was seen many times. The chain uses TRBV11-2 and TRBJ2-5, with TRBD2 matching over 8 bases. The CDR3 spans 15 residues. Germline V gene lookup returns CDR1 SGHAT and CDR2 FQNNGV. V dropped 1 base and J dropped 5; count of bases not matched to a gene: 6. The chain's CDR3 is CASSLVAGGGETQYF. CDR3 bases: TGTGCCAGCAGCTTAGTCGCGGGGGGCGGGGAGACCCAGTACTTC.

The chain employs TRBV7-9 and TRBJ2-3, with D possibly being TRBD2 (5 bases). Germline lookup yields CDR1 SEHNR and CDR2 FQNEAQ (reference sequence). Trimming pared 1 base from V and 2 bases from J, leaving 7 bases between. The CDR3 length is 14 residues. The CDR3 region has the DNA TGTGCCAGCAGCTTAGTACGGGACACAGATACGCAGTATTTT. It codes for CASSLVRDTDTQYF.

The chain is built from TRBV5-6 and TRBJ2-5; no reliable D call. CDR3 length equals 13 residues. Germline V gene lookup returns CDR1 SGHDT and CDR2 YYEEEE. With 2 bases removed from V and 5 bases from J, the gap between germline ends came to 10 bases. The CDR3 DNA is TGTGCCAGCAGCTTCCCCCACGGGGAGACCCAGTACTTC. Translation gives CASSFPHGETQYF.

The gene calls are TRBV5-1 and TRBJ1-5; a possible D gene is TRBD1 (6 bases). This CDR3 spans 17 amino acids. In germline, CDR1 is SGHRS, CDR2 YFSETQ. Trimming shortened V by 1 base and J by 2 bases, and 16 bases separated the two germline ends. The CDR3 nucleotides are TGCGCCAGCAGCTTGCTTCTTGAACAGGGAGGCAATCAGCCCCAGCATTTT. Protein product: CASSLLLEQGGNQPQHF.

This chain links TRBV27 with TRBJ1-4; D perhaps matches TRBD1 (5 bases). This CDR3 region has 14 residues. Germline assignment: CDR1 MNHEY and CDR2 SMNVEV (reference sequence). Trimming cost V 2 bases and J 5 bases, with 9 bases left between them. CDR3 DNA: TGTGCCAGCAGTTTACAGGGATTAAATGAAAAACTGTTTTTT. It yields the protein CASSLQGLNEKLFF.

CDR3 nucleotide sequence: TGTGCCAGCAGCTTCGGAGGGGGCACTGAAGCTTTCTTT. Translation: CASSFGGGTEAFF. The rearrangement links TRBV9 to TRBJ1-1; D perhaps matches TRBD1 (6 bases). Germline assignment: CDR1 SGDLS and CDR2 YYNGEE. This CDR3 region has 13 residues. With 4 bases removed from V and 4 bases from J, the gap between germline ends came to 11 bases.

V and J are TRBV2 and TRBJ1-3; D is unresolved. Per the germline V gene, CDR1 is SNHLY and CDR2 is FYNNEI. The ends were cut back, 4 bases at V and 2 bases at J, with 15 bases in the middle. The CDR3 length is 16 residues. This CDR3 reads CASSVAGKRAGNTIYF. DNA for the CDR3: TGTGCCAGCAGTGTGGCGGGCAAAAGAGCTGGAAACACCATATATTTT.

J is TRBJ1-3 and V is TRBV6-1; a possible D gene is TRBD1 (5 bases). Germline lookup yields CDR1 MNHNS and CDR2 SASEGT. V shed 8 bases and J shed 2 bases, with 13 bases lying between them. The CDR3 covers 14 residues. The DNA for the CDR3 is TGTGCCAGCTCCCTCCAGGGAACTGGAAACACCATATATTTT. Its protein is CASSLQGTGNTIYF.

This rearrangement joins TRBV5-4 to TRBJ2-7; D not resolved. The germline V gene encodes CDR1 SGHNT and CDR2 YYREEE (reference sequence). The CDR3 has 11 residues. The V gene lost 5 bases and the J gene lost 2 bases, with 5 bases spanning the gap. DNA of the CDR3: TGTGCCAGCAGTTCCCCCTACGAGCAGTACTTC. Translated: CASSSPYEQYF.

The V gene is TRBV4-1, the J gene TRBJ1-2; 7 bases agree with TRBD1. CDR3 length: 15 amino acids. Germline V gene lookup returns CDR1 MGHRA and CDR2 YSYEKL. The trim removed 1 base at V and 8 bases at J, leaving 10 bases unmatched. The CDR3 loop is CASSQGDSLLGGYTF. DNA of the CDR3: TGCGCCAGCAGCCAAGGGGACAGCCTCCTGGGGGGCTACACCTTC.

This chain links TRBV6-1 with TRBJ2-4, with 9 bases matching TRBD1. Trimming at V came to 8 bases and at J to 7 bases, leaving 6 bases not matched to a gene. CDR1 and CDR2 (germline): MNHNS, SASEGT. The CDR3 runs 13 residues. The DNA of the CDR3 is TGTGCCAGCTGGGGACAGGGCGGGAACATTCAGTACTTC. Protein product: CASWGQGGNIQYF.

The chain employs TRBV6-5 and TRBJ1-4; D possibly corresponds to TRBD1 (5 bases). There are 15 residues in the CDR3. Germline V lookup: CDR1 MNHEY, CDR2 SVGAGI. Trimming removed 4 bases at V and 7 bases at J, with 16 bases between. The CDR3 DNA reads TGTGCCAGCAGTTCACTAGGGGCGGGAGTTGAAAAACTGTTTTTT. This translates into CASSSLGAGVEKLFF.

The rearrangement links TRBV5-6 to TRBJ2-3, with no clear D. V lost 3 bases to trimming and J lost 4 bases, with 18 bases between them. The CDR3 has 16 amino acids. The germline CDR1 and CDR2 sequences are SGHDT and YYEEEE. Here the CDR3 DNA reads TGTGCCAGCAGCTCGCTCGTGGCTACAAGTTCAGATACGCAGTATTTT. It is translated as CASSSLVATSSDTQYF.

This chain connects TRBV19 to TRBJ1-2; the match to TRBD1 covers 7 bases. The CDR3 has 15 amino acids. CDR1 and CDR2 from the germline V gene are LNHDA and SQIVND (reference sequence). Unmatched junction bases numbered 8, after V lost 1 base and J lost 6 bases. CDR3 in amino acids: CASSIAGTAEDGYTF. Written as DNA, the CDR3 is TGTGCCAGTAGTATAGCTGGGACAGCCGAGGATGGCTACACCTTC. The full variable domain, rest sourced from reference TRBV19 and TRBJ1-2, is DGGITQSPKYLFRKEGQNVTLSCEQNLNHDAMYWYRQDPGQGLRLIYYSQIVNDFQKGDIAEGYSVSREKKESFPLTVTSAQKNPTAFYLCASSIAGTAEDGYTFGSGTRLTVV.

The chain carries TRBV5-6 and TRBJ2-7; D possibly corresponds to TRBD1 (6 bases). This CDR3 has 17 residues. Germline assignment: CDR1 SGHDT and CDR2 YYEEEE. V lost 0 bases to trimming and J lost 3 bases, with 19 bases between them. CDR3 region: CASSLGMGATFLYEQYF. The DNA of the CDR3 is TGTGCCAGCAGCTTGGGGATGGGGGCTACCTTCCTCTACGAGCAGTACTTC.

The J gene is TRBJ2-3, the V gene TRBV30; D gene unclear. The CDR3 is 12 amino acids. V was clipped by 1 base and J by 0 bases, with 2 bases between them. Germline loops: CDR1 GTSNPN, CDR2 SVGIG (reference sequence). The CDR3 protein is CAWSGSTDTQYF. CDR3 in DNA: TGTGCCTGGAGTGGGAGCACAGATACGCAGTATTTT.

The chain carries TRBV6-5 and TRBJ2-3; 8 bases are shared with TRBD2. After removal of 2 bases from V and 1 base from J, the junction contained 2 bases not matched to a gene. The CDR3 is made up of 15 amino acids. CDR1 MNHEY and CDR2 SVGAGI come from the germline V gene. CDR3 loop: CASSYGTSGTDTQYF. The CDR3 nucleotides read TGTGCCAGCAGTTACGGGACTAGTGGCACAGATACGCAGTATTTT.

The DNA for the CDR3 is TGTGCCAGTAGTGCGGACAGGGGAAGGCCAGCCCAGCATTTT. Translating it yields CASSADRGRPAQHF. The chain has TRBV19 and TRBJ1-5; 9 bases map to TRBD1. Losses at the gene ends were 5 bases for V and 11 bases for J; bases not matched to a gene: 10. This CDR3 spans 14 amino acids. Germline lookup yields CDR1 LNHDA and CDR2 SQIVND (reference sequence). The full variable domain, its missing parts supplied by reference TRBV19 and TRBJ1-5, is DGGITQSPKYLFRKEGQNVTLSCEQNLNHDAMYWYRQDPGQGLRLIYYSQIVNDFQKGDIAEGYSVSREKKESFPLTVTSAQKNPTAFYLCASSADRGRPAQHFGDGTRLSIL.